This T cell receptor beta chain was documented in a study of cytomegalovirus exposure and HLA in healthy donors. Study-level background: The roughly 670 first-cohort repertoires shared a platform with the 130 or so validation repertoires, as reported in a later analysis. Notes on the study in general: Researchers counted over 150 TCR beta chains as cytomegalovirus-associated. In vitro, a few CMV-associated chains proved specific for CMV antigens.

As for this clone: Its antigen is unidentified.

Assay: immunoSEQ multiplex PCR; the TCRdb copy retains only in-frame clones and omits some. In the table there are about 110,000 clones, approximately 96% of which are singletons. After removal of 5 bases from V and 4 bases from J, the junction contained 6 bases not matched to a gene. CDR3 length: 14 amino acids. CDR1 and CDR2 (germline): SGHVS, FNYEAQ. Donors came from a validation cohort of 90 to 150 subjects, distinct from the first 666-subject cohort. The clonotype comes from a young woman in good health and CMV-seronegative. The chain has TRBV7-6 and TRBJ1-2; 8 positions agree with TRBD1. Sequenced input: PBMCs. CDR3 bases: TGTGCCAGCAGCCCCCAGGGGGCGGCCTATGGCTACACCTTC. Protein: CASSPQGAAYGYTF.